These 26 T cell receptor beta chains were sequenced from one sample in a study of cytomegalovirus exposure and HLA in healthy donors. The PCR was carried out with 60 Vbeta primers and 13 Jbeta primers. This table comes from immunoSEQ multiplex PCR, and its TCRdb copy is limited to in-frame clones, with some not included. This table has 75,000 to 100,000 clones, about 83% appearing once. Source material: PBMCs. These receptors originate from a man aged 60 to 75 in good health and CMV-seropositive.

The J gene is TRBJ1-1, the V gene TRBV4-1; the D gene is possibly TRBD1 (5 bases). V lost 1 base, J lost 0 bases, and 12 bases lay in between. Germline V lookup: CDR1 MGHRA, CDR2 YSYEKL. The CDR3 sequence is 16 residues long. The CDR3 loop reads CASSQGGQGMNTEAFF. CDR3 DNA sequence: TGCGCCAGCAGCCAAGGGGGTCAGGGTATGAACACTGAAGCTTTCTTT.

The rearrangement uses TRBV29-1 and TRBJ1-4; 8 nucleotides line up with TRBD1. The CDR3 has 12 amino acids. V lost 4 bases and J lost 6; bases outside the gene matches: 1. CDR1 is SQVTM and CDR2 is ANQGSEA in the germline V gene. The CDR3 sequence: CSVAGGDEKLFF. The CDR3 region has the DNA TGCAGCGTTGCAGGGGGCGATGAAAAACTGTTTTTT. The full variable domain, rest sourced from reference TRBV29-1 and TRBJ1-4, is SAVISQKPSRDICQRGTSLTIQCQVDSQVTMMFWYRQQPGQSLTLIATANQGSEATYESGFVIDKFPISRPNLTFSTLTVSNMSPEDSSIYLCSVAGGDEKLFFGSGTQLSVL.

V is TRBV9 and J is TRBJ1-1; 8 nucleotides agree with TRBD1. CDR1 is SGDLS, CDR2 YYNGEE, per germline. The ends lost 0 bases at V and 4 bases at J; junction bases unmatched: 2. The CDR3 is 14 amino acids. CDR3 DNA: TGTGCCAGCAGCGTAGCCCAGGGGGCCACTGAAGCTTTCTTT. This gives the protein CASSVAQGATEAFF. Together with reference TRBV9 and TRBJ1-1, the CDR3 gives the full variable domain: DSGVTQTPKHLITATGQRVTLRCSPRSGDLSVYWYQQSLDQGLQFLIQYYNGEERAKGNILERFSAQQFPDLHSELNLSSLELGDSALYFCASSVAQGATEAFFGQGTRLTVV.

The chain has TRBV4-2 and TRBJ1-1, with D possibly TRBD1 on 5 matching bases. CDR1 is LGHNA, CDR2 YNFKEQ, per germline. V dropped 0 bases and J dropped 4 bases, with 15 bases sitting between them. The CDR3 is 16 amino acids. In DNA form, the CDR3 reads TGTGCCAGCAGCCAAGATATCCAGGGAGGGGCCACTGAAGCTTTCTTT. It yields the protein CASSQDIQGGATEAFF.

The gene calls are TRBV6-5 and TRBJ1-5; 7 positions agree with TRBD1. Germline-derived CDR1 and CDR2 are MNHEY and SVGAGI. The ends lost 8 bases at V and 1 base at J; junction bases unmatched: 8. The CDR3 contains 15 residues. The CDR3 reads CASARGGQSNQPQHF. The CDR3 nucleotides read TGTGCCAGCGCCAGAGGGGGCCAAAGCAATCAGCCCCAGCATTTT.

The CDR3 reads CASSGGDRVNQPQHF. The CDR3, as DNA: TGTGCCAGTAGTGGTGGGGACAGGGTTAACCAGCCCCAGCATTTT. V and J are TRBV19 and TRBJ1-5; 9 bases agree with TRBD1. Germline V lookup: CDR1 LNHDA, CDR2 SQIVND (reference sequence). Trimming at V came to 5 bases and at J to 7 bases, leaving 9 bases not matched to a gene. The CDR3 totals 15 residues.

The chain joins TRBV2 to TRBJ1-1, with 9 positions matching TRBD1. This CDR3 comprises 15 residues. V shed 4 bases, J shed 10 bases, and the junction held 13 bases outside the gene matches. Per germline, CDR1 SNHLY and CDR2 FYNNEI. The CDR3 spells CASSGGTGPALGAFF. DNA for the CDR3: TGTGCCAGCAGTGGCGGGACAGGGCCGGCGTTAGGAGCTTTCTTT.

The chain uses TRBV15 and TRBJ2-5; D is ambiguous. The CDR3 is made up of 15 amino acids. Trimming pared 0 bases from V and 5 bases from J, leaving 13 bases between. Germline V gene sequence: CDR1 LNHNV, CDR2 YYDKDF (reference sequence). The CDR3 DNA reads TGTGCCACCAGCAGAGAATCCGCCAGGCCGGAGACCCAGTACTTC. It translates to CATSRESARPETQYF.

V is TRBV7-9 and J is TRBJ2-2; TRBD1 aligns across 8 bases. V shed 5 bases, J shed 4 bases, and the junction held 6 bases outside the gene matches. Germline loops: CDR1 SEHNR, CDR2 FQNEAQ (reference sequence). This CDR3 is 15 amino acids long. CDR3 DNA sequence: TGTGCCAGCAGCCCCGGACAGGGTTCCACCGGGGAGCTGTTTTTT. This sequence encodes CASSPGQGSTGELFF.

This clone occurred a few times. The CDR3 loop is CASTETSSTDTQYF. The CDR3 nucleotides are TGTGCCAGTACCGAGACTAGCAGCACAGATACGCAGTATTTT. This chain connects TRBV19 to TRBJ2-3; 7 bases match TRBD2. With 7 bases clipped from V and 0 bases from J, the junction kept 4 bases outside the gene matches. The germline V gene has CDR1 LNHDA and CDR2 SQIVND (reference sequence). The CDR3 spans 14 residues.

The CDR3 DNA reads as TGCGCCAGCAGTGGGGAGTACGAGCAGTACTTC. Translating it yields CASSGEYEQYF. The rearrangement uses TRBV10-2 and TRBJ2-5; possible D gene TRBD2, 5 bases. The tail of the sequence fits TRBJ2-7 better, so the J call may be wrong. The length of the CDR3 is 11 residues. Germline lookup yields CDR1 WSHSY and CDR2 SAAADI.

Regarding this clone: Other DNA sequences in the same sample also yield this CDR3. This rearrangement joins TRBV30 to TRBJ1-1, with a tentative D call TRBD1 (6 bases). With 0 bases removed from V and 0 bases from J, the gap between germline ends came to 8 bases. The CDR3 consists of 14 residues. Germline V gene data show CDR1 as GTSNPN and CDR2 as SVGIG (reference sequence). DNA for the CDR3: TGTGCCTGGAGTGTATCAGGGGTGAACACTGAAGCTTTCTTT. Its translation is CAWSVSGVNTEAFF.

This clone has more than one count but fewer than ten. V and J are TRBV6-5 and TRBJ2-1, with 9 bases lining up with TRBD2. CDR1 MNHEY and CDR2 SVGAGI come from the germline V gene. The CDR3 covers 15 residues. The trim removed 0 bases at V and 8 bases at J, leaving 5 bases unmatched. CDR3 residues: CASSYSVAGGDEQFF. The CDR3 nucleotides are TGTGCCAGCAGTTACTCGGTTGCGGGGGGGGATGAGCAGTTCTTC.

The chain couples TRBV5-1 to TRBJ1-3; 8 bases map to TRBD1. The J segment lost 3 bases and the V segment lost 3 bases, leaving 5 bases of the junction unmatched. The CDR3 is made up of 15 amino acids. CDR1 and CDR2 from the germline V gene are SGHRS and YFSETQ. CDR3 protein: CASSSRTGIGNTIYF. Written as DNA, the CDR3 is TGCGCCAGCAGCTCCCGGACAGGGATTGGAAACACCATATATTTT.

The rearrangement joins TRBV7-9 to TRBJ2-7; the match to TRBD1 covers 11 bases. The V segment lost 8 bases and the J segment 3 bases; nucleotides outside the gene matches: 0. The CDR3 sequence is 12 residues long. Germline V lookup: CDR1 SEHNR, CDR2 FQNEAQ (reference sequence). CDR3 region: CASGTGGYEQYF. For the CDR3, the DNA is TGTGCCAGCGGGACAGGGGGCTACGAGCAGTACTTC.

The rearrangement joins TRBV11-2 to TRBJ2-1; possibly TRBD2 for D (5 bases). The CDR3 extends over 15 amino acids. The ends were cut back, 5 bases at V and 2 bases at J, with 13 bases in the middle. Germline V gene lookup returns CDR1 SGHAT and CDR2 FQNNGV. The CDR3 region has the DNA TGTGCCAGCAGCCCCCCCCGGGGAACCTACAATGAGCAGTTCTTC. Translated: CASSPPRGTYNEQFF.

This chain connects TRBV27 to TRBJ1-3; TRBD1 is a possible D gene (5 bases). The germline V gene encodes CDR1 MNHEY and CDR2 SMNVEV (reference sequence). Trimming left V 0 bases short and J 2 bases short, with 8 bases between. The CDR3 length is 15 residues. The CDR3, as DNA: TGTGCCAGCAGTTTATCGAAAGGGGCTGGAAACACCATATATTTT. Its protein product is CASSLSKGAGNTIYF.

The chain employs TRBV6-1 and TRBJ1-6; D gene uncertain. Trimming pared 1 base from V and 9 bases from J, leaving 16 bases between. This CDR3 region has 16 residues. The germline CDR1 and CDR2 sequences are MNHNS and SASEGT. CDR3 in amino acids: CASSEVFLSIGSPLHF. DNA for the CDR3: TGTGCCAGCAGTGAAGTATTTTTGAGTATTGGTTCACCCCTCCACTTT.

This clone was found a few times. CDR3 sequence: CASSLAGVNYNEQFF. In DNA form, the CDR3 reads TGTGCCAGCAGCTTGGCGGGGGTAAACTACAATGAGCAGTTCTTC. This chain links TRBV5-4 with TRBJ2-1; weak D call: TRBD2 (6 bases). Germline assignment: CDR1 SGHNT and CDR2 YYREEE (reference sequence). The CDR3 totals 15 residues. V was trimmed by 0 bases and J by 3 bases, leaving 10 bases between them.

The chain couples TRBV4-1 to TRBJ2-3; 9 positions match TRBD1. CDR1 is MGHRA, CDR2 YSYEKL, per germline. The CDR3 is 16 residues long. After removal of 0 bases from V and 2 bases from J, the junction contained 3 bases not matched to a gene. The CDR3 DNA sequence: TGCGCCAGCAGCCAAGAGGACAGGGGACTCACAGATACGCAGTATTTT. This translates into CASSQEDRGLTDTQYF.

This clone was counted a few times. V and J are TRBV30 and TRBJ2-2; unclear D gene. Trimming removed 5 bases at V and 1 base at J, with 5 bases between. This CDR3 is 12 amino acids long. Germline V gives CDR1 GTSNPN, CDR2 SVGIG (reference sequence). CDR3 amino acids: CAWAGNTGELFF. The CDR3 DNA reads as TGTGCCTGGGCCGGGAACACCGGGGAGCTGTTTTTT.

The rearrangement links TRBV27 to TRBJ2-7; 8 bases line up with TRBD1. Trimming cost V 8 bases and J 2 bases; bases outside gene matches: 11. Germline CDR1 is MNHEY and CDR2 is SMNVEV (reference sequence). This CDR3 has 15 residues. DNA of the CDR3: TGTGCCAGCCGGGATTCGACAGGGGCAACCTACGAGCAGTACTTC. Amino acids: CASRDSTGATYEQYF.

The chain uses TRBV2 and TRBJ1-2; D remains ambiguous. V shed 5 bases and J shed 8 bases, with 18 bases lying between them. Germline V lookup: CDR1 SNHLY, CDR2 FYNNEI. The CDR3 totals 14 residues. CDR3 sequence reads: CASSLEGRKGGYTF. CDR3 nucleotides: TGTGCCAGCAGTCTCGAGGGTCGTAAGGGCGGCTACACCTTC. The variable domain in full, completed from reference TRBV2 and TRBJ1-2, reads EPEVTQTPSHQVTQMGQEVILRCVPISNHLYFYWYRQILGQKVEFLVSFYNNEISEKSEIFDDQFSVERPDGSNFTLKIRSTKLEDSAMYFCASSLEGRKGGYTFGSGTRLTVV.

The chain recombines TRBV18 with TRBJ2-1; TRBD1 matches at 7 bases. CDR1 and CDR2 from the germline V gene are KGHSH and LQKENI. With 3 bases clipped from V and 8 bases from J, the junction kept 4 bases outside the gene matches. The CDR3 has 13 amino acids. The CDR3 spells CASSPAGGDEQFF. CDR3 coding DNA: TGTGCCAGCTCACCGGCAGGGGGTGATGAGCAGTTCTTC.

V is TRBV4-3 and J is TRBJ2-5; the match to TRBD1 covers 8 bases. The CDR3 has 17 residues. Germline V gene sequence: CDR1 LGHNA, CDR2 YSLEER. With V trimmed by 0 bases and J by 0 bases, 6 bases remained unmatched. CDR3: CASSQDRGQGYQETQYF. CDR3 sequence (DNA): TGCGCCAGCAGCCAAGATCGAGGACAGGGCTACCAAGAGACCCAGTACTTC.

The V call is TRBV5-6, the J call TRBJ2-5, with 8 bases fitting TRBD2. Germline values: CDR1 SGHDT, CDR2 YYEEEE. This CDR3 is 12 amino acids long. Trimming cost V 1 base and J 14 bases; bases outside gene matches: 7. CDR3 sequence (DNA): TGTGCCAGCAGCTTGAGCCCGGGACTAGATTACTTC. Its protein is CASSLSPGLDYF.